The clone carrying this T cell receptor beta chain was observed a few times. The record originates from a study of T cells after yellow fever vaccination. Germline-derived CDR1 and CDR2 are SQVTM and ANQGSEA. Trimming removed 2 bases at V and 5 bases at J, with 21 bases between. There are 16 residues in the CDR3. TCRdb re-called the 5' RACE reads through MiXCR, storing one row per CDR3 protein. This sample has approximately 250,000 distinct CDR3 sequences; more than 3.5% occur once, and the top ten carry around 20%. Sequenced here: PBMCs, sampled 15 days after the yellow fever booster vaccination. The sequence was collected from a young man who received the YFV17D yellow fever vaccine. The chain joins TRBV29-1 to TRBJ2-5, with D possibly TRBD1 on 6 matching bases. The CDR3 here is CSVEPTLRGYGETQYF. CDR3 nucleotide sequence: TGCAGCGTTGAACCGACCCTCAGGGGATACGGGGAGACCCAGTACTTC.